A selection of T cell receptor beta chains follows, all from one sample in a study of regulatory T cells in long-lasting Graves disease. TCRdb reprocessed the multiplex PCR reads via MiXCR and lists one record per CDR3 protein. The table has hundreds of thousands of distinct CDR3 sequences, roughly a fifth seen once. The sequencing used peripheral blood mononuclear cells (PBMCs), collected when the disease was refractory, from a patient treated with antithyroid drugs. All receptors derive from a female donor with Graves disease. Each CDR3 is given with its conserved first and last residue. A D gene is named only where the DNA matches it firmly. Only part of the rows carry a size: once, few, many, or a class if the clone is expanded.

cdr3_nt: TGTGCCAGCAGCCCCGGGTGGGAGCTGTTTTTT
cdr3_aa: CASSPGWELFF
j_call: TRBJ2-2
d_call: -
clone_size: many
v_call: TRBV7-2

cdr3_nt: TGCAGCGTGTCCGGGACAGGGGTAGACGAGCAGTACTTC
cdr3_aa: CSVSGTGVDEQYF
j_call: TRBJ2-7
d_call: TRBD1
clone_size: few
v_call: TRBV29-1

cdr3_nt: TGTGCCAGCAGTTTCCCCGGACTAGCGGGAGGTAATGAGCAGTTCTTC
cdr3_aa: CASSFPGLAGGNEQFF
j_call: TRBJ2-1
d_call: TRBD2
clone_size: -
v_call: TRBV12-3/TRBV12-4

cdr3_nt: TGTGCCAGCTCCCCGACAGTTGCAGATACGCAGTATTTT
cdr3_aa: CASSPTVADTQYF
j_call: TRBJ2-3
d_call: -
clone_size: -
v_call: TRBV18

cdr3_nt: TGTGCCATCAGTGTCGGGGGAAGAGGCTACACCTTC
cdr3_aa: CAISVGGRGYTF
j_call: TRBJ1-2
d_call: -
clone_size: many
v_call: TRBV10-3

cdr3_nt: TGTGCCAGCAGTTACTCAAGGATTAATGAAAAACTGTTTTTT
cdr3_aa: CASSYSRINEKLFF
j_call: TRBJ1-4
d_call: -
clone_size: many
v_call: TRBV6-2/TRBV6-3

cdr3_nt: TGTGCCAGTGGCAGGACAGGTGCCCGGGCGAACACTGAAGCTTTCTTT
cdr3_aa: CASGRTGARANTEAFF
j_call: TRBJ1-1
d_call: TRBD1
clone_size: few
v_call: TRBV19

cdr3_nt: TGTGCCAGCAGCCCACCCGGGAGGGTTGGAACGGATGGCTACACCTTC
cdr3_aa: CASSPPGRVGTDGYTF
j_call: TRBJ1-2
d_call: -
clone_size: few
v_call: TRBV7-6

cdr3_nt: TGTGCCAGCTCACCGGAGGGGCTCCCTAATGAAAAACTGTTTTTT
cdr3_aa: CASSPEGLPNEKLFF
j_call: TRBJ1-4
d_call: -
clone_size: -
v_call: TRBV18

cdr3_nt: TGCAGTGCTAGAGATATAAGCGGGAAAGAGACCCAGTACTTC
cdr3_aa: CSARDISGKETQYF
j_call: TRBJ2-5
d_call: TRBD2
clone_size: -
v_call: TRBV20-1

cdr3_nt: TGTGCCAGCAGCTTAGACCGACAGGTGCTAGCCAAAAACATTCAGTACTTC
cdr3_aa: CASSLDRQVLAKNIQYF
j_call: TRBJ2-4
d_call: -
clone_size: -
v_call: TRBV7-9

cdr3_nt: TGTGCCAGCAGCTACCGGACAGGGGGCCTCTCTGGAAACACCATATATTTT
cdr3_aa: CASSYRTGGLSGNTIYF
j_call: TRBJ1-3
d_call: TRBD1
clone_size: few
v_call: TRBV13

cdr3_nt: TGTGCCAGCAGCCCCGGGACTAACGAGCAGTACTTC
cdr3_aa: CASSPGTNEQYF
j_call: TRBJ2-7
d_call: TRBD2
clone_size: many
v_call: TRBV3-1

cdr3_nt: TGTGCCAGCAGCCCGATTAAAAAACGGCTCACTGAAGCTTTCTTT
cdr3_aa: CASSPIKKRLTEAFF
j_call: TRBJ1-1
d_call: -
clone_size: many
v_call: TRBV11-2